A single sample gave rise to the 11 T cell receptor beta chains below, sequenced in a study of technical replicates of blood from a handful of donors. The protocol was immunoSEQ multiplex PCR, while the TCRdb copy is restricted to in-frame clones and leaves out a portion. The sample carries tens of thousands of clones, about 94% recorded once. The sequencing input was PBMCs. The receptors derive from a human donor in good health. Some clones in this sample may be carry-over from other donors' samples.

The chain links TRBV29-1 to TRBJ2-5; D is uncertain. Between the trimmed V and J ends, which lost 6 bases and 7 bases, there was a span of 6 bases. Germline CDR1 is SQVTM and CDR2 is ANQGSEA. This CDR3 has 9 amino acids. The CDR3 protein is CSVSGTQYF. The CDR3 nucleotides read TGCAGCGTGTCCGGGACCCAGTACTTC.

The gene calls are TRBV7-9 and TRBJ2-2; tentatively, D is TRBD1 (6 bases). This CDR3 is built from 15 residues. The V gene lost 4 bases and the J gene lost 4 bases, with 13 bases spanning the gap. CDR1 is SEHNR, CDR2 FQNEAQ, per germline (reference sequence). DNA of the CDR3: TGTGCCAGCAGCTCCCACAGGGTCCTCACCGGGGAGCTGTTTTTT. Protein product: CASSSHRVLTGELFF.

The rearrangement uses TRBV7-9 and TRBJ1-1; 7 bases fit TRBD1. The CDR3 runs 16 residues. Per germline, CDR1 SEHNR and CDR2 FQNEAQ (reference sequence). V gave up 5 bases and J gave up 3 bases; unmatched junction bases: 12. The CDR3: CASSPSKRQGDTEAFF. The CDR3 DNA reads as TGTGCCAGCAGCCCCTCTAAGCGACAGGGAGACACTGAAGCTTTCTTT.

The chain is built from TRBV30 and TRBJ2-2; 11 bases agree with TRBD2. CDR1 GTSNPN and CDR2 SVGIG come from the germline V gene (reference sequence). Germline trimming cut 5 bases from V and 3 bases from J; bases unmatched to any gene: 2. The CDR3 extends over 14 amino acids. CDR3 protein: CAWRLAGHTGELFF. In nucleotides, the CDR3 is TGTGCCTGGCGACTAGCGGGACACACCGGGGAGCTGTTTTTT.

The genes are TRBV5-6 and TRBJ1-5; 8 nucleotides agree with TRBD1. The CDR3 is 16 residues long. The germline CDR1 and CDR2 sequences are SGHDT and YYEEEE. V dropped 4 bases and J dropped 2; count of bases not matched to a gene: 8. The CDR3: CASSGRQGPGNQPQHF. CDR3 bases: TGTGCCAGCAGCGGACGACAGGGGCCCGGCAATCAGCCCCAGCATTTT.

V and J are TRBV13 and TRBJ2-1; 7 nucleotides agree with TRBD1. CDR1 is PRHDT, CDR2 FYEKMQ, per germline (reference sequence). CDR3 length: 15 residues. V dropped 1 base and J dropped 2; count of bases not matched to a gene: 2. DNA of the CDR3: TGTGCCAGCAGCTTAGAAGGGGGCCCCTACAATGAGCAGTTCTTC. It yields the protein CASSLEGGPYNEQFF.

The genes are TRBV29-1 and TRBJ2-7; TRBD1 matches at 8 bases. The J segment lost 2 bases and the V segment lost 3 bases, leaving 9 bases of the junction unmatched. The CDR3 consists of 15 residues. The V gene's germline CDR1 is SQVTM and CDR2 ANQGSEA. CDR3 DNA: TGCAGCGTTGAGTCGGACAGGGAGGATACCTACGAGCAGTACTTC. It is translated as CSVESDREDTYEQYF.

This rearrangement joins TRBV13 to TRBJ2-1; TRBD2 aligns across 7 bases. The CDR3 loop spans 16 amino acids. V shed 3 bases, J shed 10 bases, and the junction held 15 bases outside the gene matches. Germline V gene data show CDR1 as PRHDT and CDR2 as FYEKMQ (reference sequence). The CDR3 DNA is TGTGCCAGCAGCTTCGATAGACTAGCCAATTCCGACGAGCAGTTCTTC. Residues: CASSFDRLANSDEQFF.

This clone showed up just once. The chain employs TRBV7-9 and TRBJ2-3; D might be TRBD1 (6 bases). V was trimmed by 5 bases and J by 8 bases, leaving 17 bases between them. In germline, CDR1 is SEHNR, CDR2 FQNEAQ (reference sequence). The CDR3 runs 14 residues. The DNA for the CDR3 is TGTGCCAGCAGCCAGACAGGTGATAGGGGTACGCAGTATTTT. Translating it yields CASSQTGDRGTQYF.

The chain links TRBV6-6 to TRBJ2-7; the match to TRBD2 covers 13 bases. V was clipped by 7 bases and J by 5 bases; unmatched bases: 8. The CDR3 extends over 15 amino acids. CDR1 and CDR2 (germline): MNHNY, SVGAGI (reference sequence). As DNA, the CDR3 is TGTGCCAGCAACGCGGGACTAGCGGGATACGACGAGCAGTACTTC. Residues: CASNAGLAGYDEQYF.

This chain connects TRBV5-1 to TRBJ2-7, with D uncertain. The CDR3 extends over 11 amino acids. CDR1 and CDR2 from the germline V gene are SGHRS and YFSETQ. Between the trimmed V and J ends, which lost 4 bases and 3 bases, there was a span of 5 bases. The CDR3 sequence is CASSENYEQYF. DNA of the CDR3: TGCGCCAGCAGCGAGAACTACGAGCAGTACTTC.